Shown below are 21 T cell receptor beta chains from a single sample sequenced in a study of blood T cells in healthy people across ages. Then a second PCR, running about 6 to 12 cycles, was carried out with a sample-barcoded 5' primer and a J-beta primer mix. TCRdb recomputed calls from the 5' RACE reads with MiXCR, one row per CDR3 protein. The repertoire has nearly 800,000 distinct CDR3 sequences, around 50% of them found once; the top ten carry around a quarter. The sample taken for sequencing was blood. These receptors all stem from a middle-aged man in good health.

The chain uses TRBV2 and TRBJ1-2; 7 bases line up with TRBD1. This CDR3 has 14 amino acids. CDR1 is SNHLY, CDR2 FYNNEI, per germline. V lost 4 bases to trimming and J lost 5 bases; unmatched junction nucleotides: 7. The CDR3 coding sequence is TGTGCCAGCAGTGTTGACAGGGTGAGATATGGCTACACCTTC. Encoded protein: CASSVDRVRYGYTF.

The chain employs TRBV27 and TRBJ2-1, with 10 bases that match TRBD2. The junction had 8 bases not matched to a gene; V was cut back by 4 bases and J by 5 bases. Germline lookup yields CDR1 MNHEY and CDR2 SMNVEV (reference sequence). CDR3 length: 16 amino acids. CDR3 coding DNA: TGTGCCAGCAGTTCCGAATCTAGCGGGGGTAACAATGAGCAGTTCTTC. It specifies CASSSESSGGNNEQFF.

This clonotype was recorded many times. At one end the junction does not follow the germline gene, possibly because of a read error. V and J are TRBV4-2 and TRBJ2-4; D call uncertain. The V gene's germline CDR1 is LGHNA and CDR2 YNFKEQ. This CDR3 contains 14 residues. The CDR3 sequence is CASSQETGHNTQYF. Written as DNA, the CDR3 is TGTGCCAGCAGCCAAGAAACTGGGCATAACACTCAGTACTTC.

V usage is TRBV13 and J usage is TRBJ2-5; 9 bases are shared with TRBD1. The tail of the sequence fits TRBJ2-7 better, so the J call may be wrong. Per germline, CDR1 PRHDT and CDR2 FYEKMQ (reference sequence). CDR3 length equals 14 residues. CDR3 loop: CASSYTGGSNEQYF. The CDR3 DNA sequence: TGTGCCAGCAGCTACACAGGGGGCTCGAACGAGCAGTACTTC.

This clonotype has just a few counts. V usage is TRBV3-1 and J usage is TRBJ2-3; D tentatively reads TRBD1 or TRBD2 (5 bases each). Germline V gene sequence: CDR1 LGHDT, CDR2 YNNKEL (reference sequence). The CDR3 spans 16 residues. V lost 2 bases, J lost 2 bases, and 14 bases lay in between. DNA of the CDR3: TGTGCCAGCAGCCAAATATCCGGGACGTTCACAGATACGCAGTATTTT. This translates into CASSQISGTFTDTQYF.

The CDR3 is CSVEDDRGSEAFF. CDR3 nucleotides: TGCAGCGTTGAAGATGACAGGGGAAGTGAAGCTTTCTTT. The J gene is TRBJ1-1, the V gene TRBV29-1; TRBD1 matches 8 bases. Germline CDR1 SQVTM, CDR2 ANQGSEA. J was trimmed by 7 bases and V by 0 bases; bases with no gene match: 4. The CDR3 totals 13 residues.

The CDR3 reads CASSLSAGGYEQYF. CDR3 DNA: TGTGCCAGCAGTTTATCAGCGGGAGGGTACGAGCAGTACTTC. The chain couples TRBV27 to TRBJ2-7, with 10 bases that match TRBD2. The CDR3 totals 14 residues. The V gene's germline CDR1 is MNHEY and CDR2 SMNVEV (reference sequence). V lost 0 bases, J lost 4 bases, and 0 bases stayed unmatched.

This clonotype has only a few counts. The CDR3 region is CSAKGGQAQETQYF. In DNA, the CDR3 is TGCAGTGCCAAAGGAGGACAGGCCCAAGAGACCCAGTACTTC. The chain carries TRBV20-1 and TRBJ2-5; 7 positions match TRBD1. J lost 1 base, V lost 6 bases, and 8 bases had no gene match. The CDR3 has 14 residues. Germline V gene lookup returns CDR1 DFQATT and CDR2 SNEGSKA (reference sequence).

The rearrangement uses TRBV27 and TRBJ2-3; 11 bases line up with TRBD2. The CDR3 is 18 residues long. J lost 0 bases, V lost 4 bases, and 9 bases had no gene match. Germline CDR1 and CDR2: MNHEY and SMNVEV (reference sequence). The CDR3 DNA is TGTGCCAGCAGTTCCGGGACTAGCGGAGCAATTAGCACAGATACGCAGTATTTT. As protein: CASSSGTSGAISTDTQYF.

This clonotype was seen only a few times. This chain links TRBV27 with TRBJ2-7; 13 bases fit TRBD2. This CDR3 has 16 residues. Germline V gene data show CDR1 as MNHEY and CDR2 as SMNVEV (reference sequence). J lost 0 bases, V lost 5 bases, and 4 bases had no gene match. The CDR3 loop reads CASSPGLAGSSYEQYF. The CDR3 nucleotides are TGTGCCAGCAGTCCGGGACTAGCGGGGAGCTCCTACGAGCAGTACTTC.

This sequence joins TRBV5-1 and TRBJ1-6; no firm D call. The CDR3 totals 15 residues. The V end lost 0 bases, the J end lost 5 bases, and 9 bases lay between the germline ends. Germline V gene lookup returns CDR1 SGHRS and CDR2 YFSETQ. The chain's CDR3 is CASSLDSRNNSPLHF. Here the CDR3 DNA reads TGCGCCAGCAGCTTGGACAGTCGAAATAATTCACCCCTCCACTTT.

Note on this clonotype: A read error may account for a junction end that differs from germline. As DNA, the CDR3 is TGTGCCGGCAGCCCCTGGGGGACAAACACAGATACGCAGTATTTT. This encodes CAGSPWGTNTDTQYF. The chain uses TRBV7-2 and TRBJ2-3, with D possibly matching TRBD1 (6 bases). The CDR3 has 15 residues. Germline V gives CDR1 SGHTA, CDR2 FQGNSA.

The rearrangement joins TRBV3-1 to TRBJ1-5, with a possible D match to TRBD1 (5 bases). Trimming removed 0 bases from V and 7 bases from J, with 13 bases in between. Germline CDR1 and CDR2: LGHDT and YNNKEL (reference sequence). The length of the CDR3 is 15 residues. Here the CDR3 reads CASSQEVGAGQPQHF. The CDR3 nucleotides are TGTGCCAGCAGCCAAGAGGTAGGGGCGGGCCAGCCCCAGCATTTT.

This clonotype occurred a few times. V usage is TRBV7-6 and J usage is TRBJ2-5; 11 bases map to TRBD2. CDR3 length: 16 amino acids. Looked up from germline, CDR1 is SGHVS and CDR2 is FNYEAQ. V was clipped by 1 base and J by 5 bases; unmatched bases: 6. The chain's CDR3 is CASSLGTSGRLETQYF. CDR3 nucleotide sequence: TGTGCCAGCAGCTTAGGGACTAGCGGGCGTTTGGAGACCCAGTACTTC.

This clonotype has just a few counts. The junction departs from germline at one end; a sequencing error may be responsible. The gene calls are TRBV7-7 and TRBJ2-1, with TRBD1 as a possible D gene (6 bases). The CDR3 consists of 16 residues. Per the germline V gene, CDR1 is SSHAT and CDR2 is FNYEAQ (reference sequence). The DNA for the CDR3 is TGTGCTAGCAGTCCGAGCCAGGGGATTTACTACAATGAGCAGTTCTTC. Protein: CASSPSQGIYYNEQFF.

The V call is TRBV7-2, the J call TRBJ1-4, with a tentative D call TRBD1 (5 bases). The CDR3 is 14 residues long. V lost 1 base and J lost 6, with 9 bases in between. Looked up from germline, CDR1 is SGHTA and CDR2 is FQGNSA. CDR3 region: CASSLDLGDEKLFF. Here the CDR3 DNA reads TGTGCCAGCAGCTTAGATCTGGGGGATGAAAAACTGTTTTTT.

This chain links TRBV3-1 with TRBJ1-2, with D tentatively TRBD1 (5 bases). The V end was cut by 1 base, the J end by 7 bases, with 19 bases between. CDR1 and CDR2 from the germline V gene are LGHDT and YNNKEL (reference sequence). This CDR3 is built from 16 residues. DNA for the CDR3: TGTGCCAGCAGCCAAGGCGGATCAGGGTCGAGTCCTGGCTACACCTTC. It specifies CASSQGGSGSSPGYTF.

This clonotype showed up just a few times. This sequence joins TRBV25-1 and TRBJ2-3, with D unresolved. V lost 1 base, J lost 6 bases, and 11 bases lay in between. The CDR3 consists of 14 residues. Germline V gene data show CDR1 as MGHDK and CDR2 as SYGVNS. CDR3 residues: CASSESLGLDTQYF. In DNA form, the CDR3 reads TGTGCCAGCAGTGAATCCCTAGGCCTCGATACGCAGTATTTT. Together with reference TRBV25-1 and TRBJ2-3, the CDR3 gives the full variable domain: EADIYQTPRYLVIGTGKKITLECSQTMGHDKMYWYQQDPGMELHLIHYSYGVNSTEKGDLSSESTVSRIRTEHFPLTLESARPSHTSQYLCASSESLGLDTQYFGPGTRLTVL.

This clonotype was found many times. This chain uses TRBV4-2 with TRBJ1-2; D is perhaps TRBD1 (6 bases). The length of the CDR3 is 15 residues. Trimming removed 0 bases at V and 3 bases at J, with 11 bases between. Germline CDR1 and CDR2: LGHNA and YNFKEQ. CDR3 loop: CASSQDSGGDYGYTF. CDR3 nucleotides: TGTGCCAGCAGCCAAGACTCCGGGGGCGACTATGGCTACACCTTC.

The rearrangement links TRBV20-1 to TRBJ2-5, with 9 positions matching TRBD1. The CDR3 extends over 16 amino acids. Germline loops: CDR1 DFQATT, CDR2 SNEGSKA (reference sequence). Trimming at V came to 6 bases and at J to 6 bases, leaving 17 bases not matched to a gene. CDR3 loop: CSAQLRDRVSGKTQYF. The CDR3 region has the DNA TGCAGTGCGCAACTCCGGGACAGGGTATCAGGGAAGACCCAGTACTTC.

CDR3 sequence: CASSLEGTVRETQYF. CDR3 in DNA: TGTGCCAGCAGCTTAGAAGGGACAGTACGAGAGACCCAGTACTTC. The genes are TRBV11-2 and TRBJ2-5, with 7 bases fitting TRBD1. Germline V gives CDR1 SGHAT, CDR2 FQNNGV. V shed 0 bases, J shed 4 bases, and the junction held 5 bases outside the gene matches. CDR3 length equals 15 residues.